This T cell receptor (beta chain) was captured by sequencing in a study of blood T cell repertoires in COVID-19. Study background: The origin of the acute and convalescent COVID-19 samples was the United States, Italy and Spain. T cells, B-cell-depleted T cells, or PBMCs supplied cDNA or gDNA.

As originally analysed: Amplification of reference gene primers was used by the study to estimate nucleated cell counts. Generated by immunoSEQ multiplex PCR, the TCRdb table keeps only in-frame clones and is missing some. V and J calls and clone size are those listed in that table; D and trimming were worked out from the DNA. Of fewer than 70,000 clones in the sample, 78% were seen once. Trimming cost V 4 bases and J 0 bases, with 17 bases left between them. The CDR3 has 16 amino acids. CDR1 and CDR2 (germline): SGDLS, YYNGEE. Specimen: peripheral blood. The receptor's source is a human donor in a cohort sampled during active COVID-19. The rearrangement links TRBV9 to TRBJ2-7; a weak D match, TRBD1 (6 bases). This CDR3 reads CASSPDTGFVSYEQYF. The CDR3 region has the DNA TGTGCCAGCAGCCCCGATACAGGGTTTGTCTCCTACGAGCAGTACTTC.